Listed here is a single T cell receptor beta chain. As processed by the authors: From reference gene primer amplification, estimates of nucleated cell counts were derived. The method was immunoSEQ multiplex PCR; TCRdb's version includes in-frame clones alone and lacks a portion of them. Clone size and the V and J calls come from that table; the DNA yielded D and trimming. The table shows 150,000 to 200,000 clones, with 85% occurring only once. The sample originates from a study of blood T cell repertoires in COVID-19. Study-wide background: Sites in the United States, Italy and Spain provided acute and convalescent COVID-19 samples. PBMCs, B-cell-depleted T cells, or T cells provided the cDNA or gDNA that made up the material.

The CDR3 sequence is 12 residues long. V lost 8 bases, J lost 5 bases, and 6 bases stayed unmatched. The germline V gene encodes CDR1 LNHDA and CDR2 SQIVND (reference sequence). Sequencing was done on a sample of peripheral blood. This TCR derives from a human donor with acute or convalescent COVID-19. The donor label of this sample is uncertain. V is TRBV19 and J is TRBJ2-7; the match to TRBD1 covers 7 bases. CDR3 DNA sequence: TGTGCCAGTGCACAGGGGCCTAACGAGCAGTACTTC. This translates into CASAQGPNEQYF.